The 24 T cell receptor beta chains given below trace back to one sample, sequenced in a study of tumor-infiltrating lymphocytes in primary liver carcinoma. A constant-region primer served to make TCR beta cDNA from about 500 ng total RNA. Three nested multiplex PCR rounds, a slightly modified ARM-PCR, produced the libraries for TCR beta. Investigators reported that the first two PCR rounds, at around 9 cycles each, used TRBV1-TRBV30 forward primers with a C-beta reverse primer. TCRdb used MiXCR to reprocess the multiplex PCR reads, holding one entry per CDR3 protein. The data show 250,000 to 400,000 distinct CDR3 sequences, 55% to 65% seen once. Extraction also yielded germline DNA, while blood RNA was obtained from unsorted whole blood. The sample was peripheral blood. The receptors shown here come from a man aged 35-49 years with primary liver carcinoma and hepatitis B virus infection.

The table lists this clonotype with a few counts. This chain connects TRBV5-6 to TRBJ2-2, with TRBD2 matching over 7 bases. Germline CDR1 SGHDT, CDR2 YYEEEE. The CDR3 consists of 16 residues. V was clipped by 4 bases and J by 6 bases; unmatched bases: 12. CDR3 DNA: TGTGCCAGCAGCGGACTAGAGGGGCGCAACTCCGGGGAGCTGTTTTTT. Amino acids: CASSGLEGRNSGELFF.

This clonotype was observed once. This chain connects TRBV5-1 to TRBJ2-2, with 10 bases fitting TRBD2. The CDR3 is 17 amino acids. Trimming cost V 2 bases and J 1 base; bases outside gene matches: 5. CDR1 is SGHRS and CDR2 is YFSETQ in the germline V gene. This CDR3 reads CASSFGLAVGNTGELFF. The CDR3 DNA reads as TGCGCCAGCAGCTTTGGACTAGCGGTAGGGAACACCGGGGAGCTGTTTTTT.

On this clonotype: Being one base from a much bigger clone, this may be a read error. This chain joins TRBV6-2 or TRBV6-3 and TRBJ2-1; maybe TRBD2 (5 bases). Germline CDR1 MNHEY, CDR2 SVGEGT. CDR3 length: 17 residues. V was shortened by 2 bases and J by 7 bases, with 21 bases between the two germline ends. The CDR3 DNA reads TGTGCCAGCAGTTACCCCGGAGTAGCGCCGCCCCAGAATGAGCAGTTCTTC. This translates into CASSYPGVAPPQNEQFF.

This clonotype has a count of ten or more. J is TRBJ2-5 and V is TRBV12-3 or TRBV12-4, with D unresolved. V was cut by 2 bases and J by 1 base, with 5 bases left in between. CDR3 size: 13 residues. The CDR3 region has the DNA TGTGCCAGCAGTTTAACATTCCAAGAGACCCAGTACTTC. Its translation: CASSLTFQETQYF.

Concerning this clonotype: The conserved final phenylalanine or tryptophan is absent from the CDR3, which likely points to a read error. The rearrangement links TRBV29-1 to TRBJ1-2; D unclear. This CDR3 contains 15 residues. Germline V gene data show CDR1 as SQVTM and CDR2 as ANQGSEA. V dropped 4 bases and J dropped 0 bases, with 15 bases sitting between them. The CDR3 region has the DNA TGCAGCGTTGCCCCTCTACGGAATTCTAACTATGGCTACACCCTC. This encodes CSVAPLRNSNYGYTL.

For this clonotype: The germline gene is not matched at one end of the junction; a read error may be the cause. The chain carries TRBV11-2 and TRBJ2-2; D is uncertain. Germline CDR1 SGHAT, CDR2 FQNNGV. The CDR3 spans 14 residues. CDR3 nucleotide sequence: TGTGCCGGCAGCTTGGGCCCCCACACCGGGGAGCTGTTTTTT. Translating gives CAGSLGPHTGELFF.

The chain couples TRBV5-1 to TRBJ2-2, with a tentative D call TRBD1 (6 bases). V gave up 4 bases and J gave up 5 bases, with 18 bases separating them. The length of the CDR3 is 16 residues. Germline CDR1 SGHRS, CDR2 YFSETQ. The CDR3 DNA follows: TGCGCCAGCAGCGTTAGGACAGCTCCGTTGACCGGGGAGCTGTTTTTT. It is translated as CASSVRTAPLTGELFF.

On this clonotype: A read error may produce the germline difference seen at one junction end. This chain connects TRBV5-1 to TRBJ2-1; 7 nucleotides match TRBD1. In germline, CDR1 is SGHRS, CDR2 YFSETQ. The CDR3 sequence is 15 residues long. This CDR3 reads CASRLGTVTVNERFF. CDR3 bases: TGCGCCAGCAGACTGGGGACAGTAACCGTCAATGAGCGGTTCTTC.

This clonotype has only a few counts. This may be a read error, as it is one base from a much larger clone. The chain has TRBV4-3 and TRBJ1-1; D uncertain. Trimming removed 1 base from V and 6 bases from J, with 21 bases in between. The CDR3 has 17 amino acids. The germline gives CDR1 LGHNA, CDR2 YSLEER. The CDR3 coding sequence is TGCGCCAGCAGCCAAGGAGAGGGCACCCTTCGGGTTGCTGAAGCTTTCTTT. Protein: CASSQGEGTLRVAEAFF.

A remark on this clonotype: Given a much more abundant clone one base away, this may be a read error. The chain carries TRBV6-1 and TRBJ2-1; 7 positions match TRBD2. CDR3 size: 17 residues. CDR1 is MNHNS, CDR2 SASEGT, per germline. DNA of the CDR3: TGTGCCGGCAGTGAAGCTCCACTAGCGAGCTCCTACAATGAGCAGTTCTTC. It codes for CAGSEAPLASSYNEQFF.

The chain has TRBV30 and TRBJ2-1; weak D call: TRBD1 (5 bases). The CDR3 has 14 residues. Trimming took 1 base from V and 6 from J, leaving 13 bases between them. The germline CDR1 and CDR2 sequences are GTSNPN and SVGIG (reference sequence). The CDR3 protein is CAWSGGVPPNEQFF. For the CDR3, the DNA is TGTGCCTGGAGTGGGGGCGTACCCCCCAATGAGCAGTTCTTC.

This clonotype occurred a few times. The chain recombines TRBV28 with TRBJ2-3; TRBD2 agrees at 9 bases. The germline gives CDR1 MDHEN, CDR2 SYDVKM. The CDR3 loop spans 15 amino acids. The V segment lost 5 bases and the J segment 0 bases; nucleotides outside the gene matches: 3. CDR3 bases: TGTGCCAGCAGTACCAGCGGGGGGAGCACAGATACGCAGTATTTT. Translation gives CASSTSGGSTDTQYF.

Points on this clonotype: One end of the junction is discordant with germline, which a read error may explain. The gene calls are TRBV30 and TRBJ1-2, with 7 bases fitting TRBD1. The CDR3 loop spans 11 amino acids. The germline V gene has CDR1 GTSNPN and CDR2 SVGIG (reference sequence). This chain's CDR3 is CTWDSGYGYTF. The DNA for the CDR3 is TGTACCTGGGACAGCGGGTATGGCTACACCTTC.

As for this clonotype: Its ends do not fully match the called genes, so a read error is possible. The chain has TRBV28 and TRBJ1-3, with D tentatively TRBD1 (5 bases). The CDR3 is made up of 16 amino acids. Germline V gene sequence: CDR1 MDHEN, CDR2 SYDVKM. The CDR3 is CASSSPGGSPGNTINF. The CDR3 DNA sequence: TGTGCCAGCAGTTCACCGGGGGGGTCGCCCGGAAACACCATAAACTTT.

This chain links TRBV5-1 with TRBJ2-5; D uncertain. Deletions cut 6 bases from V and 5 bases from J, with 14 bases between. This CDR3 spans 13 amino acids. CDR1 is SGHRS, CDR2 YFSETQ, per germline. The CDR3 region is CASNLGQWETQYF. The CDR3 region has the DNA TGCGCCAGCAACCTCGGGCAATGGGAGACCCAGTACTTC.

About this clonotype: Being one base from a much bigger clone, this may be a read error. The CDR3 loop reads CVSGLGQPSEQYF. Here the CDR3 DNA reads TGTGTTAGTGGGTTAGGACAGCCATCCGAGCAGTACTTC. V usage is TRBV12-5 and J usage is TRBJ2-7; a possible D gene is TRBD1 (6 bases). This CDR3 has 13 amino acids. CDR1 and CDR2 from the germline V gene are LGHNT and FRNRAP. The whole variable domain, remainder taken from reference TRBV12-5 and TRBJ2-7, is DARVTQTPRHKVTEMGQEVTMRCQPILGHNTVFWYRQTMMQGLELLAYFRNRAPLDDSGMPKDRFSAEMPDATLATLKIQPSEPRDSAVYFCVSGLGQPSEQYFGPGTRLTVT.

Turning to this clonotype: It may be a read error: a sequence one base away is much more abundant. CDR3 coding DNA: TGTGCCAGCAGCCGGACAGGGACGGAGCACTTC. Residues: CASSRTGTEHF. This chain connects TRBV6-5 to TRBJ2-7, with 8 bases that match TRBD1. The CDR3 extends over 11 amino acids. The germline V gene encodes CDR1 MNHEY and CDR2 SVGAGI.

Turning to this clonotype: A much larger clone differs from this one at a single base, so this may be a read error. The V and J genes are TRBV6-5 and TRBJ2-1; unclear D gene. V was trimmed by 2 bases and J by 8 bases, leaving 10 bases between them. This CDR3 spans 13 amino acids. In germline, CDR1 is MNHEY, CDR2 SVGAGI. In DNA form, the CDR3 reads TGTGCCAGCAGTTACGACTGGCTGGATGAGCAGTTCTTC. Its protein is CASSYDWLDEQFF.

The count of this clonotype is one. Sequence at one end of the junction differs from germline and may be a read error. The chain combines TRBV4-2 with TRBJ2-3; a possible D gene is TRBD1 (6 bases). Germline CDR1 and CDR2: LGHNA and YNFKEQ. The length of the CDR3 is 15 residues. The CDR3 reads CASSLTRTVTDTQYF. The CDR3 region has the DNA TGTGCGAGCAGCCTAACCCGGACAGTGACAGATACGCAGTATTTT.

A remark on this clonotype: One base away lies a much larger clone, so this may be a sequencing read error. The CDR3 here is CASGLEGRRAVLYF. CDR3 DNA sequence: TGTGCCAGCGGTTTAGAAGGCAGGAGAGCCGTTCTTTACTTC. The chain uses TRBV12-3 or TRBV12-4 and TRBJ2-7; D not resolved. The CDR3 has 14 residues.

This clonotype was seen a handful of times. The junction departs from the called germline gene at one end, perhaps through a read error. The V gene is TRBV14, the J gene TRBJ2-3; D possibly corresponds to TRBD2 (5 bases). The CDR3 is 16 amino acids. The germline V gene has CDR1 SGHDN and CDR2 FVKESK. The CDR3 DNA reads TGTGCCAGCAGTCAAGATTCGAGCAGCGGAGGAGATACGCAGTATTTT. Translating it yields CASSQDSSSGGDTQYF.

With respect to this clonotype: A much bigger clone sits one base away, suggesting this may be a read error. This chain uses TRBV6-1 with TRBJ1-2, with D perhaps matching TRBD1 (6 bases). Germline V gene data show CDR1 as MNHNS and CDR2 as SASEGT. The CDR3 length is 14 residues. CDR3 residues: CASSEEGGNYDYTF. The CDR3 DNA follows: TGTGCCAGCAGTGAAGAGGGGGGCAACTATGACTACACCTTC.

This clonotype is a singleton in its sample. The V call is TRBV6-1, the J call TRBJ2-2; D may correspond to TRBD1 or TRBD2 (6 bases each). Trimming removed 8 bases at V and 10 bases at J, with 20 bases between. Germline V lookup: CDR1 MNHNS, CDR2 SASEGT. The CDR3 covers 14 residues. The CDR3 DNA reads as TGTGCCAGCCACCCCCGGGGGACAATAGAGGAGCTGTTTTTT. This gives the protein CASHPRGTIEELFF.

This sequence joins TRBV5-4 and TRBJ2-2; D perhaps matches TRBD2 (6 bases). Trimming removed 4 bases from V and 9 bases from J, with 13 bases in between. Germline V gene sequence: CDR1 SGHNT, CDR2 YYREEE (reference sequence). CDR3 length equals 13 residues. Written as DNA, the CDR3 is TGTGCCAGCAGCCCGAGACTAGTCTGGGAGCTGTTTTTT. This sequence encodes CASSPRLVWELFF.